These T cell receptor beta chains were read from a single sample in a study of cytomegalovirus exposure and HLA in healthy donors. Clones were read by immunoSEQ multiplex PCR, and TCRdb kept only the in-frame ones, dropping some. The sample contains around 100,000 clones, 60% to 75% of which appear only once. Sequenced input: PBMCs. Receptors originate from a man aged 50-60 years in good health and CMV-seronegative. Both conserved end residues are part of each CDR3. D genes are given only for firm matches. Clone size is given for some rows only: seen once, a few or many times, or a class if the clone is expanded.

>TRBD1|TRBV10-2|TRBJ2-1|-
TGCGCCAGCAGCGGACAGGGGTTGGGCAATGAGCAGTTCTTC
CASSGQGLGNEQFF
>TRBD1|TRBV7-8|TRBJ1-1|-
TGTGCCAGCAGCCCCACGGACAGGGGGCGCGTTACTGAAGCTTTCTTT
CASSPTDRGRVTEAFF
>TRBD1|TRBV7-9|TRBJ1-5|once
TGTGCCAGCAGCCCGGGACAGTATAGCAATCAGCCCCAGCATTTT
CASSPGQYSNQPQHF
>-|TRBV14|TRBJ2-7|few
TGTGCCAGCAGCCAAGGGGGGCCCGGCGAGCAGTACTTC
CASSQGGPGEQYF
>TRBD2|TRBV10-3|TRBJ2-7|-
TGTGCCATCAGTACTAGCGGGGTTGACGAGCAGTACTTC
CAISTSGVDEQYF
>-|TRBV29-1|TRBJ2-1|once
TGCAGCGTTAGTCTAGCGCTAGGCAATGAGCAGTTCTTC
CSVSLALGNEQFF
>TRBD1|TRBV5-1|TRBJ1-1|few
TGCGCCAGCGGGGGGACAGGGGCCATTAACACTGAAGCTTTCTTT
CASGGTGAINTEAFF
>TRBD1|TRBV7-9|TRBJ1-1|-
TGTGCCAGCGCCAGGGGGCCCCTCACTGAAGCTTTCTTT
CASARGPLTEAFF
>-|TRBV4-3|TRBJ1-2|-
TGCGCCAGCAGCCAAGATCAAGAGACAGGATATGGCTACACCTTC
CASSQDQETGYGYTF
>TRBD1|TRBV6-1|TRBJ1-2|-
TGTGCCAGCAGTAATTACGGGACAGGGGAGAATGGCTACACCTTC
CASSNYGTGENGYTF
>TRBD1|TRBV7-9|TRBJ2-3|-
TGTGCCAGCAGCTCGACAGGGAGCACAGATACGCAGTATTTT
CASSSTGSTDTQYF